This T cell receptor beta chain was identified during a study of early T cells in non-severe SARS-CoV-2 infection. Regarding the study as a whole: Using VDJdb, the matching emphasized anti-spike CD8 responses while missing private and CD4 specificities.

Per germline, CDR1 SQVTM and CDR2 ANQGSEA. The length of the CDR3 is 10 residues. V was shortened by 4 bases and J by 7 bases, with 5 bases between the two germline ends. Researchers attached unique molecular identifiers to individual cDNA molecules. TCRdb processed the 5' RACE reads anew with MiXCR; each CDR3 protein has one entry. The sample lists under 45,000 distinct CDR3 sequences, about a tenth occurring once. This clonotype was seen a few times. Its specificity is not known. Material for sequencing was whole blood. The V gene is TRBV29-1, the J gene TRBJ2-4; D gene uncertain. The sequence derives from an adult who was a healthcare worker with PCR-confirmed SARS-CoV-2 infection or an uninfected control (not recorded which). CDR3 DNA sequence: TGCAGCGTTGTAGGGAACATTCAGTACTTC. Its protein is CSVVGNIQYF.